The 27 T cell receptor beta chains below were found in one sample sequenced in a study of CD8+ T cells in alopecia areata. Treatment denoted: oral pan-JAK inhibitor, 5-10 mg twice daily. Reverse transcription of extracted RNA yielded cDNA, which provided the sequencing template. Measured with immunoSEQ multiplex PCR; TCRdb has only the in-frame clones, and not every one. The profile shows over 150,000 clones, around half of them singletons. Sequenced here: CD8+ T cells sorted from blood, sampled at week 24, from a patient treated with tofacitinib. Receptors were obtained from a human donor with alopecia areata.

The CDR3 region is CASSFPLTNTGELFF. The CDR3 bases are TGTGCCAGCAGTTTTCCCCTGACGAACACCGGGGAGCTGTTTTTT. The genes are TRBV6-7 and TRBJ2-2; no reliable D call. TRBV6-7 is flagged as an ORF with uncertain function. V lost 4 bases, J lost 0 bases, and 9 bases lay in between. The length of the CDR3 is 15 residues.

This clone occurred a few times. V gene TRBV7-8 combines with J gene TRBJ2-1; a weak D match, TRBD1 (6 bases). V lost 4 bases to trimming and J lost 4 bases, with 14 bases between them. The CDR3 spans 15 residues. Germline CDR1 and CDR2: SGHVS and FQNEAQ. CDR3 sequence (DNA): TGTGCCAGCAGCTCTTTGGGGGCGGGTTACAATGAGCAGTTCTTC. Encoded protein: CASSSLGAGYNEQFF.

This chain uses TRBV29-1 with TRBJ2-7; 13 bases match TRBD2. The length of the CDR3 is 15 residues. Germline assignment: CDR1 SQVTM and CDR2 ANQGSEA. Germline trimming cut 4 bases from V and 2 bases from J; bases unmatched to any gene: 5. In DNA, the CDR3 is TGCAGCGTTGTTTTGACTAGCGGGGGGACCTACGAGCAGTACTTC. The encoded protein is CSVVLTSGGTYEQYF.

The chain combines TRBV4-3 with TRBJ2-2, with no clear D. The V gene's germline CDR1 is LGHNA and CDR2 YSLEER. V gave up 0 bases and J gave up 7 bases, with 9 bases separating them. The CDR3 is made up of 14 amino acids. The CDR3 nucleotides are TGCGCCAGCAGCCAAGATCAATGGTTCGGGGAGCTGTTTTTT. Its translation: CASSQDQWFGELFF.

The chain combines TRBV5-6 with TRBJ1-3, with D perhaps matching TRBD1 (6 bases). V was pared by 4 bases and J by 0 bases, with 8 bases between. The length of the CDR3 is 14 residues. The germline gives CDR1 SGHDT, CDR2 YYEEEE. CDR3 nucleotide sequence: TGTGCCAGCAGCCCGACAGGCTCTGGAAACACCATATATTTT. Protein sequence: CASSPTGSGNTIYF.

The chain uses TRBV30 and TRBJ2-2; D uncertain. With 8 bases removed from V and 5 bases from J, the gap between germline ends came to 9 bases. The CDR3 is 11 residues long. Germline assignment: CDR1 GTSNPN and CDR2 SVGIG (reference sequence). The CDR3, as DNA: TGTGCCGGAACGGAGACCGGGGAGCTGTTTTTT. Translation gives CAGTETGELFF.

The CDR3 spells CASSESGGDQPQHF. CDR3 nucleotide sequence: TGTGCCAGCAGTGAATCTGGAGGGGATCAGCCCCAGCATTTT. The chain carries TRBV25-1 and TRBJ1-5, with D possibly matching TRBD1 (5 bases). Germline CDR1 is MGHDK and CDR2 is SYGVNS. The CDR3 runs 14 residues. V dropped 1 base and J dropped 5 bases, with 9 bases sitting between them.

Only a few counts were recorded for this clone. V gene TRBV30 combines with J gene TRBJ1-2; 8 bases are a match to TRBD1. The CDR3 runs to 12 residues. Germline values: CDR1 GTSNPN, CDR2 SVGIG (reference sequence). Trimming cost V 2 bases and J 8 bases; bases outside gene matches: 4. The CDR3 loop reads CAWSSGGLGYTF. CDR3 nucleotide sequence: TGTGCCTGGAGTTCAGGGGGCCTGGGCTACACCTTC.

This chain joins TRBV7-9 and TRBJ1-5; D not certain. Trimming shortened V by 1 base and J by 6 bases, and 13 bases separated the two germline ends. From germline, CDR1 is SEHNR and CDR2 FQNEAQ (reference sequence). The CDR3 sequence is 15 residues long. The CDR3 loop is CASSLGSGLGQPQHF. The CDR3 nucleotides read TGTGCCAGCAGCTTAGGATCGGGTCTGGGTCAGCCCCAGCATTTT.

The chain links TRBV7-9 to TRBJ1-4; unclear D gene. CDR3 length: 15 residues. Germline CDR1 reads SEHNR; CDR2 reads FQNEAQ (reference sequence). V shed 5 bases and J shed 4 bases, with 14 bases lying between them. As DNA, the CDR3 is TGTGCCAGCAGCGCTACCCGGGGAAGTAATGAAAAACTGTTTTTT. Translating it yields CASSATRGSNEKLFF.

A word on this clone: Other DNA sequences in this sample translate to the same CDR3. The gene calls are TRBV29-1 and TRBJ1-1, with unresolved D. Germline V gene sequence: CDR1 SQVTM, CDR2 ANQGSEA. The germline V and J ends were trimmed by 5 bases and 4 bases, with 8 bases remaining between them. The length of the CDR3 is 11 residues. CDR3 nucleotide sequence: TGCAGCGTTCCCCGGGGCACTGAAGCTTTCTTT. It specifies CSVPRGTEAFF.

This rearrangement joins TRBV11-2 to TRBJ1-1, with TRBD1 matching over 7 bases. In germline, CDR1 is SGHAT, CDR2 FQNNGV. With V trimmed by 6 bases and J by 0 bases, 16 bases remained unmatched. The CDR3 covers 18 residues. The DNA for the CDR3 is TGTGCCAGCAGAACAGAATCAACAGGGGCTGGTGTGAACACTGAAGCTTTCTTT. Amino acid sequence: CASRTESTGAGVNTEAFF.

V usage is TRBV7-2 and J usage is TRBJ2-1, with 7 bases that match TRBD2. V was clipped by 2 bases and J by 4 bases; unmatched bases: 14. The CDR3 runs to 18 residues. Germline V gene lookup returns CDR1 SGHTA and CDR2 FQGNSA. CDR3 region: CASSLRRLTSALYNEQFF. Written as DNA, the CDR3 is TGTGCCAGCAGCTTAAGGAGATTAACTAGCGCCTTATACAATGAGCAGTTCTTC.

The J gene is TRBJ1-5, the V gene TRBV30, with no clear D. Germline lookup yields CDR1 GTSNPN and CDR2 SVGIG (reference sequence). The CDR3 length is 13 residues. V was shortened by 1 base and J by 6 bases, with 10 bases between the two germline ends. CDR3: CAWSGVRGQPQHF. The CDR3 DNA follows: TGTGCCTGGAGTGGGGTTCGGGGTCAGCCCCAGCATTTT.

This chain links TRBV5-1 with TRBJ2-6; 8 nucleotides align to TRBD1. The junction had 3 bases not matched to a gene; V was cut back by 4 bases and J by 0 bases. The CDR3 length is 16 residues. Per germline, CDR1 SGHRS and CDR2 YFSETQ. CDR3 sequence reads: CASSIGQGSGANVLTF. CDR3 coding DNA: TGCGCCAGCAGCATCGGACAGGGCTCTGGGGCCAACGTCCTGACTTTC.

The chain employs TRBV25-1 and TRBJ1-2, with TRBD1 matching 7 bases. With 0 bases clipped from V and 4 bases from J, the junction kept 2 bases outside the gene matches. CDR1 and CDR2 from the germline V gene are MGHDK and SYGVNS. There are 14 residues in the CDR3. The CDR3 DNA reads as TGTGCCAGCAGTGAATATGGGACAGCCTATGGCTACACCTTC. Translated: CASSEYGTAYGYTF.

The chain employs TRBV27 and TRBJ2-4; maybe TRBD1 (6 bases). The V end was cut by 5 bases, the J end by 0 bases, with 11 bases between. The CDR3 totals 15 residues. CDR1 is MNHEY and CDR2 is SMNVEV in the germline V gene (reference sequence). Here the CDR3 DNA reads TGTGCCAGCAGTACGATCAGGGGAGCCAAAAACATTCAGTACTTC. It specifies CASSTIRGAKNIQYF.

The chain links TRBV29-1 to TRBJ2-7; 9 bases line up with TRBD1. The germline CDR1 and CDR2 sequences are SQVTM and ANQGSEA. The length of the CDR3 is 13 residues. With 6 bases clipped from V and 0 bases from J, the junction kept 3 bases outside the gene matches. The CDR3 nucleotides read TGCAGCGTGATGACAGGGGGCTCCTACGAGCAGTACTTC. It codes for CSVMTGGSYEQYF.

The gene calls are TRBV6-5 and TRBJ2-2; D is undetermined. V was shortened by 7 bases and J by 7 bases, with 10 bases between the two germline ends. There are 12 residues in the CDR3. CDR1 MNHEY and CDR2 SVGAGI come from the germline V gene. In DNA form, the CDR3 reads TGTGCCAGCAAGGGAACTGGCGGGGAGCTGTTTTTT. Its protein is CASKGTGGELFF.

The rearrangement uses TRBV27 and TRBJ1-2, with D hard to call. V dropped 4 bases and J dropped 11 bases, with 17 bases sitting between them. Germline-derived CDR1 and CDR2 are MNHEY and SMNVEV (reference sequence). This CDR3 has 13 amino acids. The CDR3 protein is CASSSLPPGLYTF. CDR3 DNA sequence: TGTGCCAGCAGTTCGCTCCCCCCTGGGTTGTACACCTTC.

The chain couples TRBV13 to TRBJ2-7; no clear D. Deletions cut 0 bases from V and 1 base from J, with 13 bases between. The germline V gene encodes CDR1 PRHDT and CDR2 FYEKMQ (reference sequence). This CDR3 is built from 16 residues. The CDR3 spells CASSLGPFPVSYEQYF. For the CDR3, the DNA is TGTGCCAGCAGCTTAGGACCTTTTCCGGTATCCTACGAGCAGTACTTC.

In this sample, this clone turned up a few times. The rearrangement uses TRBV29-1 and TRBJ2-2, with a weak D call TRBD1 (5 bases). CDR3 length equals 12 residues. Germline CDR1 reads SQVTM; CDR2 reads ANQGSEA. V lost 6 bases, J lost 5 bases, and 10 bases lay in between. CDR3: CSVRGETGELFF. The CDR3 DNA is TGCAGCGTAAGGGGCGAGACCGGGGAGCTGTTTTTT.

This chain links TRBV18 with TRBJ2-3; possible D gene TRBD1, 6 bases. Trimming removed 5 bases at V and 0 bases at J, with 15 bases between. Germline CDR1 reads KGHSH; CDR2 reads LQKENI. The CDR3 is made up of 16 amino acids. In DNA form, the CDR3 reads TGTGCCAGCTCATCTTCTTGGACAGCTAGCACAGATACGCAGTATTTT. Translation gives CASSSSWTASTDTQYF.

This sequence joins TRBV19 and TRBJ1-5; the D is unclear. V was cut by 2 bases and J by 4 bases, with 6 bases left in between. The CDR3 has 13 amino acids. CDR1 LNHDA and CDR2 SQIVND come from the germline V gene (reference sequence). The CDR3 region has the DNA TGTGCCAGTAGTATAAACCTAAATCAGCCCCAGCATTTT. Encoded protein: CASSINLNQPQHF.

This clone was seen more than once but under ten times. CDR3 region: CASRKGGHEQYF. CDR3 nucleotides: TGCGCCAGCAGAAAAGGGGGCCACGAGCAGTACTTC. The rearrangement uses TRBV5-1 and TRBJ2-5, with 7 bases matching TRBD1. TRBJ2-7 explains the end of the DNA better; the J call may be wrong. The CDR3 sequence is 12 residues long. The germline V gene has CDR1 SGHRS and CDR2 YFSETQ.

The rearrangement links TRBV27 to TRBJ2-3, with D unclear. Trimming stripped 3 bases from V and 3 bases from J, with 7 bases between. The CDR3 has 13 residues. The V gene's germline CDR1 is MNHEY and CDR2 SMNVEV (reference sequence). CDR3 DNA: TGTGCCAGCAGTTTGGGAAGAACAGATACGCAGTATTTT. It codes for CASSLGRTDTQYF.

The V gene is TRBV6-1, the J gene TRBJ2-3; D gene uncertain. The CDR3 covers 14 residues. Germline-derived CDR1 and CDR2 are MNHNS and SASEGT. Trimming left V 4 bases short and J 0 bases short, with 8 bases between. The CDR3: CASSAFRSTDTQYF. For the CDR3, the DNA is TGTGCCAGCAGTGCCTTTAGGAGCACAGATACGCAGTATTTT.